This T cell receptor (beta chain) was profiled in a study of blood T cells in healthy people across ages. Study-level results: Versus aged donors, long-lived donors had higher diversity and more naive CD4+ cells. Per million T cells, the diversity of TCR beta decreased roughly linearly as age advanced.

This clonotype turned up a few times. Its antigen remains unknown. The CDR3 extends over 15 amino acids. Germline V gives CDR1 MDHEN, CDR2 SYDVKM. V shed 6 bases and J shed 2 bases, with 13 bases lying between them. For the second PCR, which ran for about 7 to 11 cycles, a sample-barcoded 5' primer and a J-beta primer mix were used. Template switching added a 12-random-nucleotide identifier to every cDNA molecule. All samples yielded 2.5 million or more CDR3-containing paired-end reads. TCRdb passed the 5' RACE reads through MiXCR, listing each CDR3 protein once. There are about 1.1 million distinct CDR3 sequences in the sample; approximately 38% occur only once, and roughly 13% lies in the top ten.

The rearrangement links TRBV28 to TRBJ1-4, with D perhaps matching TRBD1 (5 bases). The TCR sequence derives from a young man in good health. The sample consisted of blood. In DNA, the CDR3 is TGTGCCAGCAGCTATCAACAGGTGACTAATGAAAAACTGTTTTTT. Protein sequence: CASSYQQVTNEKLFF.